This is a list of T cell receptor beta chains from one sample in a study of T cells in localized non-small cell lung cancer. TCRdb keeps only in-frame clones here, not all; method: immunoSEQ multiplex PCR. The repertoire holds around 3,600 clones, with under 25% as singletons. Here the sequenced sample was lung tumor tissue, taken before any cancer treatment. The receptor set was obtained from a man aged 18 to 50 with stage II lung adenocarcinoma. CDR3s include the opening cysteine and the closing phenylalanine or tryptophan. Fields, in order: V gene, J gene, clone size, D gene, CDR3 protein, CDR3 DNA. A D gene is named only where the DNA matches it firmly. Some rows mark clone size as missing; the rest say once, few, many or name a class of expanded clone.

V: TRBV6-8
J: TRBJ1-1
size: few
D: .
CDR3: CASTNQVMNTEAFF
DNA: TGTGCCAGCACTAACCAGGTAATGAACACTGAAGCTTTCTTT

V: TRBV6-8
J: TRBJ2-1
size: .
D: TRBD2
CDR3: CASTSGGSNEQFF
DNA: TGTGCCAGCACTTCGGGGGGAAGCAATGAGCAGTTCTTC

V: TRBV18
J: TRBJ1-4
size: .
D: .
CDR3: CASSPPAATNEKLFF
DNA: TGTGCCAGCTCACCTCCAGCAGCAACTAATGAAAAACTGTTTTTT

V: TRBV28
J: TRBJ2-2
size: few
D: .
CDR3: CASNSRWNTGELFF
DNA: TGTGCCAGCAACTCCAGATGGAACACCGGGGAGCTGTTTTTT

V: TRBV11-3
J: TRBJ1-1
size: .
D: .
CDR3: CASSPSGSNTEAFF
DNA: TGTGCCAGCAGCCCAAGTGGGTCGAACACTGAAGCTTTCTTT

V: TRBV9
J: TRBJ1-3
size: .
D: TRBD1
CDR3: CASSGPPQGTGNTIYF
DNA: TGTGCCAGCAGCGGACCCCCACAGGGGACTGGAAACACCATATATTTT

V: TRBV6-8
J: TRBJ1-2
size: medium-sized
D: .
CDR3: CASSYSTGSGGYTF
DNA: TGTGCCAGCAGTTACTCTACAGGTTCGGGAGGCTACACCTTC

V: TRBV6-7
J: TRBJ2-7
size: few
D: .
CDR3: CASSDTGRTYEQYF
DNA: TGTGCCAGCAGTGACACGGGGAGAACCTACGAGCAGTACTTC

V: TRBV6-8
J: TRBJ1-2
size: few
D: .
CDR3: CASRSETTPYGYTF
DNA: TGTGCCAGCCGAAGCGAAACCACACCGTATGGCTACACCTTC

V: TRBV9
J: TRBJ2-2
size: few
D: .
CDR3: CASRDRWAGELFF
DNA: TGTGCCAGCAGGGATCGGTGGGCCGGGGAGCTGTTTTTT

V: TRBV19
J: TRBJ1-3
size: .
D: .
CDR3: CASSIAPGAGNTIYF
DNA: TGTGCCAGTAGTATAGCCCCCGGGGCTGGAAACACCATATATTTT

V: TRBV6-7
J: TRBJ2-7
size: .
D: TRBD1
CDR3: CAVISGTASYEQYF
DNA: TGTGCTGTAATTTCGGGGACAGCTTCCTACGAGCAGTACTTC

V: TRBV11-3
J: TRBJ2-1
size: medium-sized
D: .
CDR3: CASSFYSGPPYNEQFF
DNA: TGTGCCAGCAGCTTTTACAGTGGTCCCCCCTACAATGAGCAGTTCTTC

V: TRBV7-4
J: TRBJ2-5
size: .
D: .
CDR3: CASSAGGGAGQETQYF
DNA: TGTGCCAGCAGCGCCGGAGGGGGGGCGGGGCAAGAGACCCAGTACTTC

V: TRBV19
J: TRBJ2-2
size: few
D: .
CDR3: CASSQIGAIGTGELFF
DNA: TGTGCCAGTAGTCAGATAGGAGCGATCGGCACCGGGGAGCTGTTTTTT

V: TRBV18
J: TRBJ2-7
size: .
D: TRBD1
CDR3: CASSPGTGPYEQYF
DNA: TGTGCCAGCTCACCAGGGACAGGGCCCTACGAGCAGTACTTC

V: TRBV6-8
J: TRBJ2-1
size: few
D: .
CDR3: CASISLGGMNEQFF
DNA: TGTGCCAGCATCTCGCTAGGGGGGATGAATGAGCAGTTCTTC

V: TRBV6-1
J: TRBJ2-3
size: medium-sized
D: .
CDR3: CASSEGISTTRDTQYF
DNA: TGTGCCAGCAGTGAAGGAATCTCGACAACTCGAGATACGCAGTATTTT

V: TRBV14
J: TRBJ1-2
size: .
D: .
CDR3: CASSQGSARVYGYTF
DNA: TGTGCCAGCAGCCAAGGATCCGCACGGGTCTATGGCTACACCTTC

V: TRBV11-3
J: TRBJ2-2
size: medium-sized
D: .
CDR3: CASSSRGFTAGELFF
DNA: TGTGCCAGCAGCTCCAGAGGGTTTACTGCCGGGGAGCTGTTTTTT

V: TRBV10-2
J: TRBJ2-2
size: few
D: .
CDR3: CASSESIGQNTGELFF
DNA: TGCGCCAGCAGTGAGTCTATTGGACAGAACACCGGGGAGCTGTTTTTT

V: TRBV19
J: TRBJ1-2
size: .
D: .
CDR3: CASKEVNYGYTF
DNA: TGTGCCAGTAAGGAGGTTAACTATGGCTACACCTTC

V: TRBV28
J: TRBJ2-1
size: .
D: TRBD2
CDR3: CASPPRGAATYNEQFF
DNA: TGTGCCAGCCCACCGCGGGGGGCCGCTACCTACAATGAGCAGTTCTTC

V: TRBV11-3
J: TRBJ2-7
size: few
D: TRBD1
CDR3: CASSWDRASSYEQYF
DNA: TGTGCCAGCAGCTGGGACAGGGCGAGCTCCTACGAGCAGTACTTC

V: TRBV6-8
J: TRBJ1-3
size: few
D: .
CDR3: CASSASFSGNTIYF
DNA: TGTGCCAGCAGCGCTAGTTTCTCTGGAAACACCATATATTTT

V: TRBV29-1
J: TRBJ2-7
size: .
D: .
CDR3: CSVQARGGGYEQYF
DNA: TGCAGCGTTCAGGCCAGGGGAGGAGGCTACGAGCAGTACTTC